Each of the 32 T cell receptor beta chains below was sequenced from the same sample in a study of control samples from healthy donors and cancer patients. Measured with immunoSEQ multiplex PCR; TCRdb has only the in-frame clones, and not every one. The table has some 57,000 clones, nearly 96% seen once. Sample: blood. These receptor sequences come from a woman aged 25 to 45 in good health.

The chain uses TRBV19 and TRBJ2-5; 7 bases map to TRBD1. V gave up 6 bases and J gave up 1 base; unmatched junction bases: 8. Germline assignment: CDR1 LNHDA and CDR2 SQIVND (reference sequence). This CDR3 is built from 15 residues. This CDR3 is CASRRGGQSQETQYF. CDR3 in DNA: TGTGCCAGTAGAAGAGGGGGCCAGAGCCAAGAGACCCAGTACTTC.

J is TRBJ1-5 and V is TRBV18; D uncertain. V was cut by 5 bases and J by 3 bases, with 20 bases left in between. Germline assignment: CDR1 KGHSH and CDR2 LQKENI. The CDR3 runs to 17 residues. The CDR3 is CASSFKGVGGINQPQHF. CDR3 DNA sequence: TGTGCCAGCTCATTCAAGGGAGTGGGAGGGATCAATCAGCCCCAGCATTTT.

The CDR3 region has the DNA TGTGCCAGCACCGAAACGGGACAGGGGTTTAATGGCTACACCTTC. Translated: CASTETGQGFNGYTF. The rearrangement joins TRBV28 to TRBJ1-2, with TRBD1 matching over 10 bases. Germline CDR1 and CDR2: MDHEN and SYDVKM. After removal of 7 bases from V and 6 bases from J, the junction contained 11 bases not matched to a gene. The CDR3 consists of 15 residues.

This chain uses TRBV24-1 with TRBJ2-3; D is unclear. Germline V gene data show CDR1 as KGHDR and CDR2 as SFDVKD. The V gene lost 0 bases and the J gene lost 5 bases, with 2 bases spanning the gap. The CDR3 is made up of 12 amino acids. The CDR3 DNA sequence: TGTGCCACCAGTGATTTGGGAGATACGCAGTATTTT. This codes for CATSDLGDTQYF.

This clone was seen a few times. The chain couples TRBV28 to TRBJ1-2; unclear D gene. Germline V gives CDR1 MDHEN, CDR2 SYDVKM. Trimming removed 2 bases at V and 8 bases at J, with 9 bases between. The CDR3 sequence is 12 residues long. The CDR3, as DNA: TGTGCCAGCAGTTTAGACAATCAGGGCTACACCTTC. Its translation is CASSLDNQGYTF.

This clone appeared a single time. V is TRBV24-1 and J is TRBJ2-3; the match to TRBD2 covers 11 bases. V lost 3 bases to trimming and J lost 5 bases; unmatched junction nucleotides: 9. The CDR3 is 17 residues long. Per the germline V gene, CDR1 is KGHDR and CDR2 is SFDVKD. The chain's CDR3 is CATSDTKLAGVRDTQYF. The DNA of the CDR3 is TGTGCCACCAGTGATACTAAACTAGCGGGAGTCCGAGATACGCAGTATTTT.

The rearrangement uses TRBV2 and TRBJ2-7, with D maybe TRBD1 (7 bases). This CDR3 region has 14 residues. The ends were cut back, 6 bases at V and 7 bases at J, with 19 bases in the middle. CDR1 SNHLY and CDR2 FYNNEI come from the germline V gene. The CDR3 sequence: CASSPGGTAGEQYF. The CDR3 DNA sequence: TGTGCCAGCAGCCCAGGGGGGACAGCCGGAGAGCAGTACTTC.

The chain recombines TRBV6-5 with TRBJ1-4; D gene ambiguous. V lost 8 bases and J lost 6, with 13 bases in between. This CDR3 spans 13 amino acids. CDR1 and CDR2 (germline): MNHEY, SVGAGI. The CDR3, as DNA: TGTGCCAGCCGGATAGAGCTTGATGAAAAACTGTTTTTT. It is translated as CASRIELDEKLFF.

V is TRBV27 and J is TRBJ1-4, with D unclear. V shed 3 bases and J shed 7 bases, with 9 bases lying between them. From germline, CDR1 is MNHEY and CDR2 SMNVEV (reference sequence). The CDR3 has 13 amino acids. The CDR3 coding sequence is TGTGCCAGCAGTTTCAGGTCTGCTGAAAAACTGTTTTTT. This encodes CASSFRSAEKLFF.

This chain joins TRBV5-1 and TRBJ1-4; D is unclear. Germline V gives CDR1 SGHRS, CDR2 YFSETQ. The ends were cut back, 3 bases at V and 6 bases at J, with 6 bases in the middle. CDR3 size: 12 residues. The CDR3 bases are TGCGCCAGCAGCTACCCCCATGAAAAACTGTTTTTT. As protein: CASSYPHEKLFF.

This chain links TRBV5-1 with TRBJ1-5, with TRBD1 as a possible D gene (6 bases). V shed 1 base and J shed 7 bases, with 15 bases lying between them. CDR1 SGHRS and CDR2 YFSETQ come from the germline V gene. There are 15 residues in the CDR3. As DNA, the CDR3 is TGCGCCAGCAGCTTGAGCGGGGGCCCACGGCAGCCCCAGCATTTT. Its protein is CASSLSGGPRQPQHF.

The chain is built from TRBV2 and TRBJ2-3; D is possibly TRBD1 or TRBD2 (6 bases each). Germline V CDR1 and CDR2: SNHLY, FYNNEI. The V end lost 2 bases, the J end lost 2 bases, and 11 bases lay between the germline ends. This CDR3 has 15 amino acids. The CDR3 sequence: CASSEWRGSTDTQYF. In DNA, the CDR3 is TGTGCCAGCAGTGAATGGAGGGGGTCCACAGATACGCAGTATTTT.

This rearrangement joins TRBV7-9 to TRBJ2-1; TRBD2 matches 12 bases. The CDR3 runs to 16 residues. V shed 5 bases, J shed 10 bases, and the junction held 12 bases outside the gene matches. Germline assignment: CDR1 SEHNR and CDR2 FQNEAQ (reference sequence). Here the CDR3 DNA reads TGTGCCAGCAGCCCCCCGACTAGCGGGAGCCCCAGAGAGCAGTTCTTC. Translation gives CASSPPTSGSPREQFF.

The chain is built from TRBV2 and TRBJ1-2, with D tentatively TRBD1 (5 bases). Per germline, CDR1 SNHLY and CDR2 FYNNEI. The CDR3 extends over 15 amino acids. Trimming cost V 6 bases and J 4 bases, with 18 bases left between them. CDR3 nucleotide sequence: TGTGCCAGCAGCGTCCTTGTGGACACCCTCTATGGCTACACCTTC. This codes for CASSVLVDTLYGYTF.

The chain joins TRBV3-1 (or the pseudogene TRBV3-2) to TRBJ2-7, with D possibly matching TRBD1 (6 bases). Between the trimmed V and J ends, which lost 3 bases and 3 bases, there was a span of 12 bases. The germline gives CDR1 LGHDT, CDR2 YNNKEL (reference sequence). The CDR3 covers 14 residues. CDR3 amino acids: CASSQSTGFYEQYF. CDR3 bases: TGTGCCAGCAGCCAGTCCACAGGGTTCTACGAGCAGTACTTC.

This chain joins TRBV15 and TRBJ2-7; 9 nucleotides line up with TRBD2. Looked up from germline, CDR1 is LNHNV and CDR2 is YYDKDF (reference sequence). This CDR3 region has 17 residues. The V gene end was trimmed by 2 bases and the J gene end by 0 bases; junction bases not matched to a gene: 8. The CDR3 bases are TGTGCCACCAGCAGATCTGGACTAGCGAAGAGCTCCTACGAGCAGTACTTC. Encoded protein: CATSRSGLAKSSYEQYF.

The chain combines TRBV19 with TRBJ2-7; 7 positions agree with TRBD1. In germline, CDR1 is LNHDA, CDR2 SQIVND (reference sequence). V shed 5 bases and J 2 bases; nucleotides not matched to a gene: 18. The CDR3 consists of 18 residues. CDR3 coding DNA: TGTGCCAGTAGTTCTACCGGGACAGCCTACGAGGCTACCTACGAGCAGTACTTC. Translated, it gives CASSSTGTAYEATYEQYF.

CDR3 nucleotides: TGTGCCAGCAGCCGCGGGGGACAAGGTGAGCAGTTCTTC. It codes for CASSRGGQGEQFF. This sequence joins TRBV5-6 and TRBJ2-1, with D perhaps matching TRBD2 (7 bases). Germline lookup yields CDR1 SGHDT and CDR2 YYEEEE. V shed 4 bases and J shed 9 bases, with 14 bases lying between them. This CDR3 has 13 amino acids.

The chain links TRBV7-3 to TRBJ2-3; the match to TRBD2 covers 7 bases. The CDR3 is made up of 15 amino acids. V shed 0 bases and J 5 bases; nucleotides not matched to a gene: 5. Germline loops: CDR1 SGHTA, CDR2 FQGTGA. The CDR3 loop reads CASSLTGGPGDTQYF. CDR3 DNA sequence: TGTGCCAGCAGCTTAACGGGAGGGCCGGGAGATACGCAGTATTTT.

V gene TRBV15 combines with J gene TRBJ2-2; possible D gene TRBD2, 5 bases. The CDR3 consists of 14 residues. Germline lookup yields CDR1 LNHNV and CDR2 YYDKDF (reference sequence). The V end lost 5 bases, the J end lost 7 bases, and 14 bases lay between the germline ends. CDR3 DNA: TGTGCCACCAGCCTCGGACTGGGGAGCGGGGAGCTGTTTTTT. Translating gives CATSLGLGSGELFF.

The chain combines TRBV18 with TRBJ1-1; tentatively, D is TRBD1 (6 bases). V was pared by 3 bases and J by 4 bases, with 21 bases between. The CDR3 has 17 amino acids. Germline-derived CDR1 and CDR2 are KGHSH and LQKENI. This chain's CDR3 is CASSPTADPAGATEAFF. The CDR3 nucleotides are TGTGCCAGCTCACCGACAGCTGATCCTGCGGGGGCCACTGAAGCTTTCTTT.

In this sample, this clone turned up once. The J gene is TRBJ1-2, the V gene TRBV23-1; TRBD1 is a possible D gene (5 bases). TRBV23-1 is flagged as an ORF with uncertain function. Trimming removed 0 bases at V and 4 bases at J, with 12 bases between. This CDR3 region has 15 residues. This chain's CDR3 is CASSQSRARGYGYTF. In nucleotides, the CDR3 is TGCGCCAGCAGTCAATCCAGGGCAAGGGGCTATGGCTACACCTTC.

This chain links TRBV19 with TRBJ1-5, with a weak D call TRBD1 (5 bases). The V end lost 4 bases, the J end lost 2 bases, and 24 bases lay between the germline ends. The CDR3 has 19 amino acids. Germline CDR1 and CDR2: LNHDA and SQIVND (reference sequence). In DNA form, the CDR3 reads TGTGCCAGTAGTACGGACCCGAGCCGGGGCCCACCCCGCAATCAGCCCCAGCATTTT. This codes for CASSTDPSRGPPRNQPQHF.

This chain joins TRBV5-1 and TRBJ2-5, with 9 bases matching TRBD2. Germline values: CDR1 SGHRS, CDR2 YFSETQ. The ends lost 0 bases at V and 1 base at J; junction bases unmatched: 4. There are 16 residues in the CDR3. The CDR3, as DNA: TGCGCCAGCAGCTTGGGCGGGAGGGCCCTCCAAGAGACCCAGTACTTC. Translated, it gives CASSLGGRALQETQYF.

This chain uses TRBV29-1 with TRBJ1-6, with D tentatively TRBD1 (6 bases). V shed 4 bases and J shed 7 bases, with 11 bases lying between them. The CDR3 totals 13 residues. Per germline, CDR1 SQVTM and CDR2 ANQGSEA. As DNA, the CDR3 is TGCAGCGTTGCGACAGGAACGAATTCACCCCTCCACTTT. It specifies CSVATGTNSPLHF. The full variable domain, rest sourced from reference TRBV29-1 and TRBJ1-6, is SAVISQKPSRDICQRGTSLTIQCQVDSQVTMMFWYRQQPGQSLTLIATANQGSEATYESGFVIDKFPISRPNLTFSTLTVSNMSPEDSSIYLCSVATGTNSPLHFGNGTRLTVT.

V and J are TRBV30 and TRBJ1-4; D gene unclear. V lost 2 bases to trimming and J lost 7 bases, with 5 bases between them. The CDR3 has 11 residues. The germline V gene encodes CDR1 GTSNPN and CDR2 SVGIG (reference sequence). CDR3 in DNA: TGTGCCTGGAGTAGGAGTGAAAAACTGTTTTTT. Translated, it gives CAWSRSEKLFF.

V is TRBV28 and J is TRBJ1-2, with TRBD1 identical over 8 bases. This CDR3 is built from 17 residues. With V trimmed by 2 bases and J by 3 bases, 11 bases remained unmatched. Germline-derived CDR1 and CDR2 are MDHEN and SYDVKM. DNA for the CDR3: TGTGCCAGCAGTTTAAGTATTTATTCAGGGGGCGACTATGGCTACACCTTC. This translates into CASSLSIYSGGDYGYTF.

DNA of the CDR3: TGTGCCAGCCATGCGGGGACTAGCCTTAACGAGCAGTACTTC. Residues: CASHAGTSLNEQYF. The chain has TRBV28 and TRBJ2-7; TRBD2 matches at 9 bases. The trim removed 8 bases at V and 5 bases at J, leaving 10 bases unmatched. CDR1 and CDR2 from the germline V gene are MDHEN and SYDVKM. The CDR3 loop spans 14 amino acids.

V gene TRBV27 combines with J gene TRBJ2-1; 8 nucleotides match TRBD1. Germline CDR1 is MNHEY and CDR2 is SMNVEV (reference sequence). The CDR3 is made up of 14 amino acids. V was clipped by 4 bases and J by 9 bases; unmatched bases: 8. For the CDR3, the DNA is TGTGCCAGCAGTTACGGCAGGGGGCTGAGTGAGCAGTTCTTC. It yields the protein CASSYGRGLSEQFF.

This clone was detected only a few times. This chain uses TRBV6-5 with TRBJ2-7; 9 bases line up with TRBD2. This CDR3 is 15 amino acids long. Germline trimming cut 8 bases from V and 4 bases from J; bases unmatched to any gene: 12. Looked up from germline, CDR1 is MNHEY and CDR2 is SVGAGI. The DNA of the CDR3 is TGTGCCAGCCAATCGACTAGCGGAGGACCTTACGAGCAGTACTTC. Protein product: CASQSTSGGPYEQYF.

The chain carries TRBV4-2 and TRBJ2-1, with 9 bases aligning to TRBD1. This CDR3 has 16 amino acids. With V trimmed by 9 bases and J by 6 bases, 15 bases remained unmatched. The germline CDR1 and CDR2 sequences are LGHNA and YNFKEQ. CDR3 sequence: CASRDPGQGVGNEQFF. The CDR3 nucleotides are TGTGCCAGTAGAGACCCGGGACAGGGAGTAGGCAATGAGCAGTTCTTC.

The chain links TRBV7-3 to TRBJ2-2; D call uncertain. This CDR3 spans 13 amino acids. The germline V gene encodes CDR1 SGHTA and CDR2 FQGTGA. Trimming left V 0 bases short and J 1 base short, with 0 bases between. DNA of the CDR3: TGTGCCAGCAGCTTAACGAACACCGGGGAGCTGTTTTTT. As protein: CASSLTNTGELFF.